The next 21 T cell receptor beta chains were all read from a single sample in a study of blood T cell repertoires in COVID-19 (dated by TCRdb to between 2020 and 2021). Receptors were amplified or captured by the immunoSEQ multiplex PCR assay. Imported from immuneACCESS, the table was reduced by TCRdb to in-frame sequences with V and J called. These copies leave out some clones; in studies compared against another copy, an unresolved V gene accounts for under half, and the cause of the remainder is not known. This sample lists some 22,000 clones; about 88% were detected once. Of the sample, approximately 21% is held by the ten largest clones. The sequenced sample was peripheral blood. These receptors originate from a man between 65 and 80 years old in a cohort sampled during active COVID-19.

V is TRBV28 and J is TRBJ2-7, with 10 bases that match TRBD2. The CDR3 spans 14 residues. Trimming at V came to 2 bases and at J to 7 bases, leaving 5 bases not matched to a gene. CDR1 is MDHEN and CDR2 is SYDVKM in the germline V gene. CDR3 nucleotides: TGTGCCAGCAGTTTACTAGCGGGAGCGAGAGAGCAGTACTTC. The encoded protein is CASSLLAGAREQYF.

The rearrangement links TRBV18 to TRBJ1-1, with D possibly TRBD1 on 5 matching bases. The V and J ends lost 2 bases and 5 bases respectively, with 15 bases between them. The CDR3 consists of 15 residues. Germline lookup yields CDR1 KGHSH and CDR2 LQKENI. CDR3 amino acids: CASSPSRGGGTEAFF. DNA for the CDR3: TGTGCCAGCTCACCATCCCGGGGGGGTGGTACTGAAGCTTTCTTT.

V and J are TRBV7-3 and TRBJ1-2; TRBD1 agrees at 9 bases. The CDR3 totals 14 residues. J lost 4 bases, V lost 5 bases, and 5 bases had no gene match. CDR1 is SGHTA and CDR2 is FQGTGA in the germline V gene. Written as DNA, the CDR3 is TGTGCCAGCAGCAGGGACAGGGTGCCCTATGGCTACACCTTC. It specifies CASSRDRVPYGYTF.

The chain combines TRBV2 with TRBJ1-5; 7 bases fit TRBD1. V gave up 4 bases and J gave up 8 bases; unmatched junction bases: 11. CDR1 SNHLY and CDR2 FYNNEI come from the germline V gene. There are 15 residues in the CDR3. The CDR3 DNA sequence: TGTGCCAGCAGTGTCACAGGGGCGTCCCATGAGCCCCAGCATTTT. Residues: CASSVTGASHEPQHF. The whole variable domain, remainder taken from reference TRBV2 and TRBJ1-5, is EPEVTQTPSHQVTQMGQEVILRCVPISNHLYFYWYRQILGQKVEFLVSFYNNEISEKSEIFDDQFSVERPDGSNFTLKIRSTKLEDSAMYFCASSVTGASHEPQHFGDGTRLSIL.

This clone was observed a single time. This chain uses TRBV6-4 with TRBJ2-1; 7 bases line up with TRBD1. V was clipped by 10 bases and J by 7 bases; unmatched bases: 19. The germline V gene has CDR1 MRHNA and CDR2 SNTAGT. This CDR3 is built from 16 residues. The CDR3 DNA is TGTGCCAACCGCACAAGGTCCGGGACAGAGTGGAATGAGCAGTTCTTC. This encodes CANRTRSGTEWNEQFF.

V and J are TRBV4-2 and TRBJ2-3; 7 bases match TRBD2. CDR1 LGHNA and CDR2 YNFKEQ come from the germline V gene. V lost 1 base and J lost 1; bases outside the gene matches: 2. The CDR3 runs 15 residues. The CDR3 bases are TGTGCCAGCAGCCAAGCCGGACTAGGCACAGATACGCAGTATTTT. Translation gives CASSQAGLGTDTQYF.

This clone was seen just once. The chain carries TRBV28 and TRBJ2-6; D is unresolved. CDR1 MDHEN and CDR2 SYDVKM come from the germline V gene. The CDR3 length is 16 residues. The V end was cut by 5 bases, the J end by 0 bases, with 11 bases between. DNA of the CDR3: TGTGCCAGCAGTCCTCCACAGAGCTCTGGGGCCAACGTCCTGACTTTC. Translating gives CASSPPQSSGANVLTF.

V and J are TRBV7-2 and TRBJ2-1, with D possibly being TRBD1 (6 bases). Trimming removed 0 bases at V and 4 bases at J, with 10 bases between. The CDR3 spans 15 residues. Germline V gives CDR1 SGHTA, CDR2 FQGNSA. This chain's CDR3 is CASSLASDSYNEQFF. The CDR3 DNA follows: TGTGCCAGCAGCTTAGCGTCGGACAGTTACAATGAGCAGTTCTTC. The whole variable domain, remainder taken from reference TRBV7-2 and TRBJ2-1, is GAGVSQSPSNKVTEKGKDVELRCDPISGHTALYWYRQSLGQGLEFLIYFQGNSAPDKSGLPSDRFSAERTGGSVSTLTIQRTQQEDSAVYLCASSLASDSYNEQFFGPGTRLTVL.

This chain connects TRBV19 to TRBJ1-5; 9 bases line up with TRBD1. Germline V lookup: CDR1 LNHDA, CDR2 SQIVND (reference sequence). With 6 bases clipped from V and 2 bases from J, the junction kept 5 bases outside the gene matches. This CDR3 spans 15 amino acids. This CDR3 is CASRTGGVRNQPQHF. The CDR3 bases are TGTGCCAGTAGGACAGGGGGTGTTCGCAATCAGCCCCAGCATTTT.

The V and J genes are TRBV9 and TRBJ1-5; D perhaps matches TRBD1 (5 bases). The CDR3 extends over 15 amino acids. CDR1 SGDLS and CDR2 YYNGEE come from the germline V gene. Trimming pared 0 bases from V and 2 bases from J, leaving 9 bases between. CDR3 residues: CASSVGGGGNQPQHF. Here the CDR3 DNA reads TGTGCCAGCAGCGTAGGCGGGGGAGGCAATCAGCCCCAGCATTTT.

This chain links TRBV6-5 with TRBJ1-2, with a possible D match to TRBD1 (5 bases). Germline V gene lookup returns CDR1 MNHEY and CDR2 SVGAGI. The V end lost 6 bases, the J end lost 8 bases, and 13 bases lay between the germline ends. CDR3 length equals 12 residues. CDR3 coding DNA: TGTGCCAGCAGCCAAAGGAGGGACGGCTACACCTTC. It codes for CASSQRRDGYTF.

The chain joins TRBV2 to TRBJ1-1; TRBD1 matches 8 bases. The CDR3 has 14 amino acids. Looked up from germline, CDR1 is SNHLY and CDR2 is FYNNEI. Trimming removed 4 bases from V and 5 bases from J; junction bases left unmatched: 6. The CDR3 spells CASSVRGQETEAFF. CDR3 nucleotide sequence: TGTGCCAGCAGTGTCAGGGGGCAGGAGACTGAAGCTTTCTTT.

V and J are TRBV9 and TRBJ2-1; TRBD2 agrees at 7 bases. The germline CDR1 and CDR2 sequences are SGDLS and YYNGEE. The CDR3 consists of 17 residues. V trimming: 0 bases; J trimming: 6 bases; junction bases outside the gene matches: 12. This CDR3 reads CASSVEGLAERSNEQFF. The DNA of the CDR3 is TGTGCCAGCAGCGTAGAGGGGCTAGCGGAAAGGAGCAATGAGCAGTTCTTC.

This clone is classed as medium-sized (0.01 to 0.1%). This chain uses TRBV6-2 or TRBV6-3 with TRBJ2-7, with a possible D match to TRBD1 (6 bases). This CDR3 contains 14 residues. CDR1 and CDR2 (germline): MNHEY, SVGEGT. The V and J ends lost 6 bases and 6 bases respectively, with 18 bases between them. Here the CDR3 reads CASSQGQETGEQYF. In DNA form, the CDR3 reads TGTGCCAGCAGCCAGGGGCAGGAGACGGGCGAGCAGTACTTC.

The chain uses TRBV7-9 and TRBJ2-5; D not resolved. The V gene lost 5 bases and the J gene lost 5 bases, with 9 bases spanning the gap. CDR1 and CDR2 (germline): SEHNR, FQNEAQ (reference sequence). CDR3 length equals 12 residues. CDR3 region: CASSSDLETQYF. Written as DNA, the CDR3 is TGTGCCAGCAGCAGCGATTTGGAGACCCAGTACTTC.

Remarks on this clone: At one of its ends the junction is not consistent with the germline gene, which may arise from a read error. The CDR3 region is CASSLVWGGTHEQFF. CDR3 coding DNA: TGTGCTAGCAGCTTAGTTTGGGGGGGGACCCACGAGCAGTTCTTC. V usage is TRBV7-7 and J usage is TRBJ2-1; the match to TRBD2 covers 7 bases. Per the germline V gene, CDR1 is SSHAT and CDR2 is FNYEAQ (reference sequence). The CDR3 has 15 residues.

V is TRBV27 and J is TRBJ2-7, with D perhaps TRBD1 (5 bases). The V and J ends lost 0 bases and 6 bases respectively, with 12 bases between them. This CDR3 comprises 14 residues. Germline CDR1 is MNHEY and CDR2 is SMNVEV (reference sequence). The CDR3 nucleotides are TGTGCCAGCAGTTTATCGGGGCTAGTCTCCGAGCAGTACTTC. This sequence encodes CASSLSGLVSEQYF.

CDR3 sequence: CASSSFSGGTSYEQYF. As DNA, the CDR3 is TGTGCCAGCAGTTCGTTTAGCGGGGGTACTTCCTACGAGCAGTACTTC. The chain uses TRBV28 and TRBJ2-7, with TRBD2 matching 9 bases. Unmatched junction bases numbered 8, after V lost 4 bases and J lost 1 base. The CDR3 is 16 amino acids. The germline CDR1 and CDR2 sequences are MDHEN and SYDVKM.

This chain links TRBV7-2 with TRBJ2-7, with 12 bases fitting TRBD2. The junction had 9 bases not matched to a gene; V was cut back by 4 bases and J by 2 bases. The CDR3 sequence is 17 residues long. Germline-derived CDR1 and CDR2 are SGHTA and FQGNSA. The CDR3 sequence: CASSSLPASGRAYEQYF. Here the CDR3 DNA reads TGTGCCAGCAGCTCGCTCCCGGCTAGCGGGAGGGCCTACGAGCAGTACTTC.

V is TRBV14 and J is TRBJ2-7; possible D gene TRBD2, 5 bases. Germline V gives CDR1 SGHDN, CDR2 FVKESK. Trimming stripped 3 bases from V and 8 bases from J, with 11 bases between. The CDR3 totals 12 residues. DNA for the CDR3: TGTGCCAGCAGCCATCCATGGGAGAAGCAGTACTTC. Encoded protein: CASSHPWEKQYF. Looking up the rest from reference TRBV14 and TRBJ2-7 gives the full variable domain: EAGVTQFPSHSVIEKGQTVTLRCDPISGHDNLYWYRRVMGKEIKFLLHFVKESKQDESGMPNNRFLAERTGGTYSTLKVQPAELEDSGVYFCASSHPWEKQYFGPGTRLTVT.

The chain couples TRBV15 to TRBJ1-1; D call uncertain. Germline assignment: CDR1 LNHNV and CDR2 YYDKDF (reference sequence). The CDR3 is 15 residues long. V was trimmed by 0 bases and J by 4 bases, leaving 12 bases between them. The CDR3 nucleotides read TGTGCCACCAGCAGAGATGAGGGTTTGGGCACTGAAGCTTTCTTT. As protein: CATSRDEGLGTEAFF.